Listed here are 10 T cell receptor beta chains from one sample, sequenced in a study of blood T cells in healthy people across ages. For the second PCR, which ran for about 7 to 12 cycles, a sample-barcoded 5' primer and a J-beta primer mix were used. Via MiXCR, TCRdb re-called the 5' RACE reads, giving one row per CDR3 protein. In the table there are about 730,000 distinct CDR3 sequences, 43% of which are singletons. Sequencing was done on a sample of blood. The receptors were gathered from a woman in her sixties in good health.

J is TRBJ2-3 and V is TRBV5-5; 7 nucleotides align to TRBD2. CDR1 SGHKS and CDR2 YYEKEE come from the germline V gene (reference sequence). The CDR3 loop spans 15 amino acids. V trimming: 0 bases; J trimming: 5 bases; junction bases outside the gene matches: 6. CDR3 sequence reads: CASSLGGSGGDTQYF. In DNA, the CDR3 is TGTGCCAGCAGCTTGGGTGGCTCGGGAGGAGATACGCAGTATTTT. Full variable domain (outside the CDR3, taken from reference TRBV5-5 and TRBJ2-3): DAGVTQSPTHLIKTRGQQVTLRCSPISGHKSVSWYQQVLGQGPQFIFQYYEKEERGRGNFPDRFSARQFPNYSSELNVNALLLGDSALYLCASSLGGSGGDTQYFGPGTRLTVL.

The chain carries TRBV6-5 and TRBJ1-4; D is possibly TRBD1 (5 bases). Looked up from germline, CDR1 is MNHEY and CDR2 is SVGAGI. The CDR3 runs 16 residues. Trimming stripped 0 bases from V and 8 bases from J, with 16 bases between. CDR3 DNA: TGTGCCAGCAGTTACTCGTCGATAGGGACGAGCGAAAAACTGTTTTTT. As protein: CASSYSSIGTSEKLFF.

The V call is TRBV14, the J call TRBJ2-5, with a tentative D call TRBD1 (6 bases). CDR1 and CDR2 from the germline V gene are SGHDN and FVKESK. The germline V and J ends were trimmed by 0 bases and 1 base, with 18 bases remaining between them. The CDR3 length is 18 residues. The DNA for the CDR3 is TGTGCCAGCAGCCAAGATCGCGTAGACAGGACGCCCCAAGAGACCCAGTACTTC. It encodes CASSQDRVDRTPQETQYF.

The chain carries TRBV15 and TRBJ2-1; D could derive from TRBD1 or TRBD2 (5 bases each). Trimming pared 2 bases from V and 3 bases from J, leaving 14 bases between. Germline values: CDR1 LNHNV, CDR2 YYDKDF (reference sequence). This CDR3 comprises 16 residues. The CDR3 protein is CATSRSLSGGYNEQFF. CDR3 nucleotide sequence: TGTGCCACCAGCAGATCCCTTTCTGGGGGCTACAATGAGCAGTTCTTC. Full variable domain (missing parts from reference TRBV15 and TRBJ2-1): DAMVIQNPRYQVTQFGKPVTLSCSQTLNHNVMYWYQQKSSQAPKLLFHYYDKDFNNEADTPDNFQSRRPNTSFCFLDIRSPGLGDTAMYLCATSRSLSGGYNEQFFGPGTRLTVL.

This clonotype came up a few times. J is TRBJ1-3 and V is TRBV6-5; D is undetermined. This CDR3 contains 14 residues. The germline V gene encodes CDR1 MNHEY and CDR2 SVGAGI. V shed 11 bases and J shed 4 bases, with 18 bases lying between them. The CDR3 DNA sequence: TGTGCCGCGAGACCCGGGGTTCGGGGAAACACCATATATTTT. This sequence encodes CAARPGVRGNTIYF.

Here the CDR3 DNA reads TGCAGTGCTTGGTCTAGCGAGAGCTCCTACGAGCAGTACTTC. As protein: CSAWSSESSYEQYF. The J gene is TRBJ2-7, the V gene TRBV20-1; possibly TRBD2 for D (6 bases). Germline V gene data show CDR1 as DFQATT and CDR2 as SNEGSKA (reference sequence). Trimming removed 5 bases from V and 0 bases from J, with 14 bases in between. This CDR3 spans 14 amino acids.

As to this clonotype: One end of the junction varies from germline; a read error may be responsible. The CDR3 DNA is TGTGCCCTCAGCCCCGGGACTAGTATCGACGAGCAGTACTTC. Amino acids: CALSPGTSIDEQYF. The chain has TRBV10-3 and TRBJ2-7, with 8 bases lining up with TRBD2. The CDR3 runs 14 residues. Germline V gene lookup returns CDR1 ENHRY and CDR2 SYGVKD.

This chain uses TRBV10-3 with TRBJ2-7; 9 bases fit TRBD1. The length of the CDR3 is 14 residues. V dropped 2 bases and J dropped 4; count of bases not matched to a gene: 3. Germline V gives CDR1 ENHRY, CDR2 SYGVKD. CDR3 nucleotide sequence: TGTGCCATCAGTGAGGGGACAGGGACTTACGAGCAGTACTTC. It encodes CAISEGTGTYEQYF.

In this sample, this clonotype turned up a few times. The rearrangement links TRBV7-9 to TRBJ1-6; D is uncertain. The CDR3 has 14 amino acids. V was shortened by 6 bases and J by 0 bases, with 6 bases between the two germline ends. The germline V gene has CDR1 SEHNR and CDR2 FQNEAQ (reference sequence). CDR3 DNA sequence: TGTGCCAGCAGGATAAGCTCCTATAATTCACCCCTCCACTTT. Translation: CASRISSYNSPLHF.

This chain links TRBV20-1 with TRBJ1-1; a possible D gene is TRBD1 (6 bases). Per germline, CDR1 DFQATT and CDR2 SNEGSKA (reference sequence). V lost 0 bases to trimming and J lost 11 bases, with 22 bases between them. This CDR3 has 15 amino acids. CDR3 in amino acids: CSAREQVRGGLLAFF. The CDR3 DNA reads TGCAGTGCTAGAGAGCAAGTTCGGGGGGGCCTCCTCGCTTTCTTT.